What follows are 8 T cell receptor beta chains derived from one specimen sequenced in a study of T-cell reconstitution after alpha-beta-depleted transplantation in children. Construction of the TCRbeta library involved unique molecular identifiers. TCRdb re-analysed the PCR reads in MiXCR, keeping a single row per CDR3 protein. Among approximately 420,000 distinct CDR3 sequences listed, approximately 11% were seen once. The sample in question was PBMCs from the stem cell graft donor, obtained from the stem cell graft. These receptors came from a human donor who donated a stem cell graft to a child with acute myeloid leukemia.

The table lists this clonotype with many counts. The gene calls are TRBV29-1 and TRBJ2-5, with D possibly being TRBD1 (7 bases). The CDR3 is 13 amino acids. CDR1 and CDR2 (germline): SQVTM, ANQGSEA. V was trimmed by 4 bases and J by 5 bases, leaving 14 bases between them. CDR3 nucleotides: TGCAGCGTTGGACAGGGAGGCCGGGAGACCCAGTACTTC. As protein: CSVGQGGRETQYF.

In DNA, the CDR3 is TGCAGTGCTAGGAGGGGGCGGGACAGTATGAACACTGAAGCTTTCTTT. Translating gives CSARRGRDSMNTEAFF. V usage is TRBV20-1 and J usage is TRBJ1-1, with 7 positions matching TRBD1. J gave up 0 bases and V 3 bases, and 10 bases lay outside the gene matches. CDR3 length: 16 residues. Germline CDR1 DFQATT, CDR2 SNEGSKA (reference sequence).

This clonotype has a count of ten or more. The chain links TRBV2 to TRBJ1-1, with 8 bases matching TRBD1. V lost 4 bases and J lost 1; bases outside the gene matches: 5. The CDR3 totals 15 residues. Germline CDR1 SNHLY, CDR2 FYNNEI. The CDR3 spells CASSGQGTSNTEAFF. For the CDR3, the DNA is TGTGCCAGCAGTGGACAGGGGACTTCGAACACTGAAGCTTTCTTT.

The V gene is TRBV5-5, the J gene TRBJ2-1; D tentatively fits TRBD1 or TRBD2 (5 bases each). The germline V and J ends were trimmed by 5 bases and 4 bases, with 16 bases remaining between them. CDR1 is SGHKS and CDR2 is YYEKEE in the germline V gene (reference sequence). This CDR3 has 15 amino acids. CDR3 region: CASRLGGSEYNEQFF. CDR3 DNA: TGTGCCAGCAGACTTGGGGGTAGCGAGTACAATGAGCAGTTCTTC.

V is TRBV30 and J is TRBJ1-5; no firm D call. Trimming took 3 bases from V and 2 from J, leaving 8 bases between them. CDR1 and CDR2 from the germline V gene are GTSNPN and SVGIG (reference sequence). There are 13 residues in the CDR3. The CDR3 spells CAWSPGRNQPQHF. DNA for the CDR3: TGTGCCTGGAGCCCAGGACGCAATCAGCCCCAGCATTTT.

The gene calls are TRBV5-1 and TRBJ2-1, with D maybe TRBD1 (5 bases). From germline, CDR1 is SGHRS and CDR2 YFSETQ. Trimming shortened V by 5 bases and J by 5 bases, and 8 bases separated the two germline ends. This CDR3 spans 12 amino acids. Here the CDR3 DNA reads TGCGCCAGCAGTTCAGGGAACAATGAGCAGTTCTTC. It specifies CASSSGNNEQFF.

This clonotype was picked up many times. This rearrangement joins TRBV10-3 to TRBJ1-2; weak D call: TRBD1 (6 bases). V was trimmed by 2 bases and J by 2 bases, leaving 9 bases between them. The CDR3 has 14 amino acids. Germline CDR1 reads ENHRY; CDR2 reads SYGVKD. CDR3 in amino acids: CAISEGQGNYGYTF. CDR3 sequence (DNA): TGTGCCATCAGTGAGGGGCAGGGGAACTATGGCTACACCTTC.

This clonotype occurred many times. The chain couples TRBV29-1 to TRBJ2-3; 7 nucleotides agree with TRBD2. Germline loops: CDR1 SQVTM, CDR2 ANQGSEA. V lost 6 bases, J lost 2 bases, and 5 bases stayed unmatched. The CDR3 totals 13 residues. CDR3 sequence: CSVHRGVTDTQYF. The CDR3 nucleotides are TGCAGCGTACACCGGGGGGTCACAGATACGCAGTATTTT.